This T cell receptor beta chain derives from a study of Ad26.COV2.S vaccination and SARS-CoV-2 variants. Study background: The authors gave Ad26.COV2.S intramuscularly, either once or twice 56 days apart. Findings and caveats of the study: Following vaccination, spike-specific CD8+ and CD4+ T cell responses reportedly exhibited substantial breadth.

The treatment was: some 19 received Ad26.COV2.S at low or high dose, single or two shots; roughly five received placebo; per-sample allocation not given. Material that was analyzed had been drawn on day 63 after the first vaccine or placebo injection. The data were produced by immunoSEQ multiplex PCR, yet TCRdb's version contains in-frame clones alone and is incomplete. The data show about 350,000 clones, with about 87% seen just once and about 6.4% held by the top ten. In regard to this clone: Its antigen remains unknown.

The germline gives CDR1 SGHRS, CDR2 YFSETQ. The CDR3 consists of 14 residues. Deletions cut 3 bases from V and 5 bases from J, with 14 bases between. V usage is TRBV5-1 and J usage is TRBJ2-5; no clear D. The sequence derives from a person between 18 and 59 years old who received the Ad26.COV2.S COVID-19 vaccine or a placebo. The sample consisted of peripheral blood, taken in a trial of Ad26.COV2.S vaccine versus placebo. The chain's CDR3 is CASSSGGRRETQYF. CDR3 bases: TGCGCCAGCAGCTCAGGCGGCAGAAGGGAGACCCAGTACTTC.